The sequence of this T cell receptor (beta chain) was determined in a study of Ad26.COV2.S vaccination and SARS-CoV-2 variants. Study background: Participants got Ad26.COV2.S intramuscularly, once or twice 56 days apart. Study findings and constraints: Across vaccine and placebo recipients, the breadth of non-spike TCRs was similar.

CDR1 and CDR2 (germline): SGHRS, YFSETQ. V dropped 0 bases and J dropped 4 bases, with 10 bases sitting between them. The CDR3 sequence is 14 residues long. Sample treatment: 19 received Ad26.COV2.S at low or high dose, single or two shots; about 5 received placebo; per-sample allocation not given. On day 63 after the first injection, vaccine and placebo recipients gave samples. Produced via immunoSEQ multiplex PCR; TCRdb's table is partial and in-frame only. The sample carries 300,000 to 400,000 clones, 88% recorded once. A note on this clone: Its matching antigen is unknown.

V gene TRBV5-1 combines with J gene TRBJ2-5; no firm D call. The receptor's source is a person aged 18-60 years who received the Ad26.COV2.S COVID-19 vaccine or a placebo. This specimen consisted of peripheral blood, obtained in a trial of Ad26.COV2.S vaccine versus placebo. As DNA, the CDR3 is TGCGCCAGCAGCTTGGAGACTTTCTCAGAGACCCAGTACTTC. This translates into CASSLETFSETQYF.